This TCR beta chain was recorded in a study of T cell responses to AZD1222 COVID-19 vaccine. Study-level points and caveats: Nearly half of the spike-specific TCRs reportedly recognize variant regions that carry no mutations. Mapped onto spike, vaccine-associated CD4 TCRs spanned it and were dominant at 160-218 and 743-854. Donors skewed white British and female; clonal diversity was possibly underestimated.

The CDR3 loop spans 16 amino acids. Germline lookup yields CDR1 WSHSY and CDR2 SAAADI. V was pared by 0 bases and J by 9 bases, with 9 bases of the junction left unmatched. On this clone itself: Its antigen is currently unknown.

Here immunoSEQ multiplex PCR was the method, and the copy in TCRdb shows in-frame clones only, minus some. The top ten clones hold approximately 18% of a sample with roughly 130,000 clones, 88% of them seen once. The chain links TRBV10-2 to TRBJ2-7; 12 positions agree with TRBD2. The sample consisted of peripheral blood, taken on day 0 of MenACWY control vaccination. This TCR was sampled from an adult in good health. The DNA for the CDR3 is TGCGCCAGCAGTGAGTCGAATAGGCTAGCGGGAGGGGGGCAGTACTTC. The encoded protein is CASSESNRLAGGGQYF.